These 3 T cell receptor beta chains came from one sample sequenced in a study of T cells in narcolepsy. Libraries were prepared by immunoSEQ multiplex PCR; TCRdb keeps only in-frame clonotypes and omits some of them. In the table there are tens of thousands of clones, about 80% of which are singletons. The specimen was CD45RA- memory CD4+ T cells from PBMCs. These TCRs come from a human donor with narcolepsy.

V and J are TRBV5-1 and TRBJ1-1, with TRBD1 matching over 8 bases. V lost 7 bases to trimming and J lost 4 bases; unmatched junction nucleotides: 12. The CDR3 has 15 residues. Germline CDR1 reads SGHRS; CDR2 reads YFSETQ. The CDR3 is CASARRTGSTTEAFF. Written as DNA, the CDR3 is TGCGCCAGCGCCCGACGGACAGGGAGCACCACTGAAGCTTTCTTT.

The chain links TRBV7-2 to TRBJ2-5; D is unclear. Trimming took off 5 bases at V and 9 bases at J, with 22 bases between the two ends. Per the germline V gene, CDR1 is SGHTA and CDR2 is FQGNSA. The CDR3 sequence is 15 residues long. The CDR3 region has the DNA TGTGCCAGCAGCAAAGGTCGACTCTCGATGGAATCCCAGTACTTC. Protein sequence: CASSKGRLSMESQYF.

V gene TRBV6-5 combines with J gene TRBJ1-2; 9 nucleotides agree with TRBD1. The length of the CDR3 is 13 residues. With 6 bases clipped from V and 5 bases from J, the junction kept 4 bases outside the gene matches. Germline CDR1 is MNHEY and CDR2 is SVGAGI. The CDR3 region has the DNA TGTGCCAGCAGAGAGACAGGGGGTTATGGCTACACCTTC. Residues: CASRETGGYGYTF.